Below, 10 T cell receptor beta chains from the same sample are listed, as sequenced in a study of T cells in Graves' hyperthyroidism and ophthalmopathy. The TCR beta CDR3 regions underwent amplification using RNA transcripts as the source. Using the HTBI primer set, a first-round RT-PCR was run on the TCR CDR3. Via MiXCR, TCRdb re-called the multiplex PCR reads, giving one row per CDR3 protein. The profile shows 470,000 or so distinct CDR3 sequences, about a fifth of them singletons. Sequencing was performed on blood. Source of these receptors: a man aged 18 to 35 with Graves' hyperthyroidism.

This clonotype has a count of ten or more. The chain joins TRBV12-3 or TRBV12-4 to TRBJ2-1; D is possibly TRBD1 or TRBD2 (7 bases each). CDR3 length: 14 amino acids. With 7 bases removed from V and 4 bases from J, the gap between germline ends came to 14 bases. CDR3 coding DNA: TGTGCCAGCACCCAGGGGGGGTTATACAATGAGCAGTTCTTC. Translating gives CASTQGGLYNEQFF.

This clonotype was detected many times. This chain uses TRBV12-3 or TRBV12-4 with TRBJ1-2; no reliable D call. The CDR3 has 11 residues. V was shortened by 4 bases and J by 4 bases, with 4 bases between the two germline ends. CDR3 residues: CASSSAYGYTF. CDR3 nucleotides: TGTGCCAGCAGTTCTGCCTATGGCTACACCTTC.

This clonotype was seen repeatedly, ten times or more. DNA of the CDR3: TGTGCCAGCAGTGTTGGACAGGTTTTCTACGAGCAGTACTTC. This codes for CASSVGQVFYEQYF. V and J are TRBV2 and TRBJ2-7; 7 bases are shared with TRBD1. The CDR3 contains 14 residues. Germline V gene lookup returns CDR1 SNHLY and CDR2 FYNNEI. J lost 3 bases, V lost 4 bases, and 6 bases had no gene match.

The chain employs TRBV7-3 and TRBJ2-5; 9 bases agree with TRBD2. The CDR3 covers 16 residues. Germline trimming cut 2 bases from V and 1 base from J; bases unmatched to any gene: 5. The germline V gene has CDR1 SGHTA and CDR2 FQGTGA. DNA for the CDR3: TGTGCCAGCAGCTTAGGCGGGGGGGACCGCCAAGAGACCCAGTACTTC. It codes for CASSLGGGDRQETQYF.

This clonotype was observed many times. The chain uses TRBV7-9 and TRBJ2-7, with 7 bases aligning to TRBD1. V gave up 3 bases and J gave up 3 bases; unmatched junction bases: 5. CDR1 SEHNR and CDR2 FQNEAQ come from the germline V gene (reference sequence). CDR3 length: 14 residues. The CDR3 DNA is TGTGCCAGCAGCTTCCCCGGACAGGACTACGAGCAGTACTTC. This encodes CASSFPGQDYEQYF.

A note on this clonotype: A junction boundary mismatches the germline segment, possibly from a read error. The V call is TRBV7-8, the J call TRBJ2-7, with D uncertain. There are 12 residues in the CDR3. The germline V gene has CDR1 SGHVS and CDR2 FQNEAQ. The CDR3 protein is CAGSQDRLEQYF. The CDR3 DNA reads TGTGCCGGCAGCCAAGATAGGCTCGAGCAGTACTTC.

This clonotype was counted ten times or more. CDR3 region: CASSQGGRDNQPQHF. CDR3 DNA: TGTGCCAGCAGCCAGGGGGGGCGCGACAATCAGCCCCAGCATTTT. The chain employs TRBV28 and TRBJ1-5; 7 nucleotides agree with TRBD1. CDR1 and CDR2 from the germline V gene are MDHEN and SYDVKM. The V segment lost 6 bases and the J segment 3 bases; nucleotides outside the gene matches: 8. CDR3 length: 15 amino acids. The full variable domain, its missing parts supplied by reference TRBV28 and TRBJ1-5, is DVKVTQSSRYLVKRTGEKVFLECVQDMDHENMFWYRQDPGLGLRLIYFSYDVKMKEKGDIPEGYSVSREKKERFSLILESASTNQTSMYLCASSQGGRDNQPQHFGDGTRLSIL.

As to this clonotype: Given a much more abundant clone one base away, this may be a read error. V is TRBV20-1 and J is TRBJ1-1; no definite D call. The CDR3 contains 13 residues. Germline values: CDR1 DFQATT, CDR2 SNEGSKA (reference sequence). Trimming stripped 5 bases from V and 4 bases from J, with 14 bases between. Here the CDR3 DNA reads TGCAGTGCTTCCGGCAGGCGGGGCACTGAAGCTTTCTTT. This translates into CSASGRRGTEAFF.

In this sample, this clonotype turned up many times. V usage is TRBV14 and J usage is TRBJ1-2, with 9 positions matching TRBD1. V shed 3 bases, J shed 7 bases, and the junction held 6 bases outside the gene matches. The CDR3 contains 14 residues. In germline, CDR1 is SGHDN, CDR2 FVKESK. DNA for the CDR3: TGTGCCAGCAGCCAGGCACAGGGGGCGGTTGGCTACACCTTC. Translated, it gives CASSQAQGAVGYTF.

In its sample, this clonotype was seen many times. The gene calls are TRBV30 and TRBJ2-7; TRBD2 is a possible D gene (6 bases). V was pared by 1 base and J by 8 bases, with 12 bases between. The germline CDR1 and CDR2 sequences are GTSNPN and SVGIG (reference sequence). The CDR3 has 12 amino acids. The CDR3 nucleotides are TGTGCCTGGAGTGGCGGGGAAGTGAAGCAGTACTTC. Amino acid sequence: CAWSGGEVKQYF.